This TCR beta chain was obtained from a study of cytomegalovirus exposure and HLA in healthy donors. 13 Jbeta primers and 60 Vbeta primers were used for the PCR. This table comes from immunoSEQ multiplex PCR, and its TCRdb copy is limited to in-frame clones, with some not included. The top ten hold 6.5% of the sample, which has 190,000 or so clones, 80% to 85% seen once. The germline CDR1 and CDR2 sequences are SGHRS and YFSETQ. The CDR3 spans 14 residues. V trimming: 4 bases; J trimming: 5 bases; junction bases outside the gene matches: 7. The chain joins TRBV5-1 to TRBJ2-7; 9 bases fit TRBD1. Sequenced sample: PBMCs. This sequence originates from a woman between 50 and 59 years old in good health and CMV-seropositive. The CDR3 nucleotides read TGCGCCAGCAGCGCTACAGGGGGCGACCACGAGCAGTACTTC. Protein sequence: CASSATGGDHEQYF.